The TCR beta chain under discussion was sequenced for a study of blood T cell repertoires in COVID-19. This clone was counted once. V was clipped by 2 bases and J by 4 bases; unmatched bases: 8. CDR1 is SQVTM and CDR2 is ANQGSEA in the germline V gene. The CDR3 contains 15 residues. Data came from immunoSEQ multiplex PCR; TCRdb stores just in-frame clones and leaves some out. The profile covers about 160,000 clones, with under 85% appearing a single time and 10% to 15% taken by the ten largest. The chain carries TRBV29-1 and TRBJ2-1, with 7 bases aligning to TRBD2. Sequenced sample: peripheral blood. The TCR comes from a man between 65 and 85 years old who had recovered from COVID-19. DNA of the CDR3: TGCAGCGTTGAACTAACGGCGGGAGCTTACAATGAGCAGTTCTTC. Protein sequence: CSVELTAGAYNEQFF.